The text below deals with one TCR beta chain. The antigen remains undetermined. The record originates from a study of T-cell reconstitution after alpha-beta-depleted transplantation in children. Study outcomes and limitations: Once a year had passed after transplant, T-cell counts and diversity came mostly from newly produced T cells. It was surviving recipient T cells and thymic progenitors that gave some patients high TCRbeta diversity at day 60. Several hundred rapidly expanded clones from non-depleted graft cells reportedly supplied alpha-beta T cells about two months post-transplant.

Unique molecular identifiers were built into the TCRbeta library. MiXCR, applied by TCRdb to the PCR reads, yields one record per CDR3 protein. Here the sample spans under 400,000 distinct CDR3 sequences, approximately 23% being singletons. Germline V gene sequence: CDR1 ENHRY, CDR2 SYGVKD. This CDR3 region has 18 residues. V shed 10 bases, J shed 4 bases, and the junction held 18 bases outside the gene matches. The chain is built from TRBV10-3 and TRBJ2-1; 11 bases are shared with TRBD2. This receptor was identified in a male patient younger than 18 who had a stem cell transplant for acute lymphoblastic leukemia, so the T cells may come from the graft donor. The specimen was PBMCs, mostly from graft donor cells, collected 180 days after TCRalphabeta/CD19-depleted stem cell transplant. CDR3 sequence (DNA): TGTGCCACAAAGCGAGGGGCCCGGACTAGCGGGCTGTACAATGAGCAGTTCTTC. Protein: CATKRGARTSGLYNEQFF.